The next 21 T cell receptor beta chains were all read from a single sample in a study of HIV-infected patients and healthy controls. Reverse transcription used approximately 500 ng RNA and constant-region primers for alpha and beta. Each of the alpha and beta chains got its own library through chain-specific third strand synthesis with indices. TCRdb redid the calling of the 5' RACE reads with MiXCR, one entry per CDR3 protein. The sample has about 10,000 distinct CDR3 sequences; about 6.1% are singletons. Whole blood was used without fractionation, so all unsorted peripheral T cells were included. The specimen was blood. The receptors derive from an adult in good health.

By frequency in the sample, this clonotype is medium-sized. The chain recombines TRBV27 with TRBJ1-4, with D possibly TRBD1 on 6 matching bases. The germline CDR1 and CDR2 sequences are MNHEY and SMNVEV (reference sequence). V lost 5 bases, J lost 0 bases, and 13 bases lay in between. The CDR3 is 16 residues long. For the CDR3, the DNA is TGTGCCAGCAGTCCGGACAGCATTGCAACTAATGAAAAACTGTTTTTT. The encoded protein is CASSPDSIATNEKLFF.

In DNA form, the CDR3 reads TGTGCCAGCAGCCAACCCGGGACAGGGAGATACACCTTC. This encodes CASSQPGTGRYTF. The J gene is TRBJ1-2, the V gene TRBV28, with 9 positions matching TRBD1. The junction had 10 bases not matched to a gene; V was cut back by 6 bases and J by 11 bases. CDR3 size: 13 residues. The germline V gene has CDR1 MDHEN and CDR2 SYDVKM.

This clonotype is labeled medium-sized (0.01 to 0.1%). V gene TRBV6-2 or TRBV6-3 combines with J gene TRBJ1-5, with a weak D call TRBD1 (6 bases). Germline assignment: CDR1 MNHEY and CDR2 SVGEGT. The V end lost 5 bases, the J end lost 2 bases, and 13 bases lay between the germline ends. This CDR3 has 15 amino acids. CDR3 sequence: CASSQEQGGNQPQHF. DNA of the CDR3: TGTGCCAGCAGTCAAGAACAGGGCGGCAATCAGCCCCAGCATTTT.

By share of the sample, this clonotype is medium-sized. The chain joins TRBV2 to TRBJ2-5; TRBD2 might be the D (6 bases). This CDR3 has 14 amino acids. V shed 8 bases and J shed 2 bases, with 15 bases lying between them. Per germline, CDR1 SNHLY and CDR2 FYNNEI. CDR3 coding DNA: TGTGCCAGCTCATGGACCGGAGGGCAAGAGACCCAGTACTTC. Protein sequence: CASSWTGGQETQYF.

This clonotype was recorded at least ten times. V usage is TRBV20-1 and J usage is TRBJ2-5, with D maybe TRBD2 (7 bases). CDR1 DFQATT and CDR2 SNEGSKA come from the germline V gene (reference sequence). The CDR3 runs 13 residues. The CDR3 nucleotides are TGCAGCTCGGGGGGCAAGATTGGAGAGACCCAGTACTTC. This gives the protein CSSGGKIGETQYF.

By sample share, this clonotype is medium-sized. The chain is built from TRBV6-1 and TRBJ2-3; 8 bases agree with TRBD1. CDR1 is MNHNS and CDR2 is SASEGT in the germline V gene. J lost 2 bases, V lost 9 bases, and 10 bases had no gene match. This CDR3 contains 15 residues. The CDR3: CASTGTGSDTDTQYF. Here the CDR3 DNA reads TGTGCCAGTACCGGGACAGGATCGGACACAGATACGCAGTATTTT.

By its share, this clonotype is medium-sized. The rearrangement uses TRBV3-1 and TRBJ1-4; no firm D call. V was shortened by 1 base and J by 0 bases, with 12 bases between the two germline ends. Germline-derived CDR1 and CDR2 are LGHDT and YNNKEL (reference sequence). The CDR3 has 17 residues. The CDR3 nucleotides are TGTGCCAGCAGCCAAGGCCTCGGCGGGGCAACTAATGAAAAACTGTTTTTT. This gives the protein CASSQGLGGATNEKLFF.

This clonotype is medium-sized (0.01 to 0.1%). The rearrangement links TRBV7-6 to TRBJ1-1; 11 bases match TRBD1. Germline CDR1 SGHVS, CDR2 FNYEAQ. Trimming took 2 bases from V and 6 from J; bases not matched to a gene: 5. There are 15 residues in the CDR3. CDR3: CASSLTGQGASEAFF. As DNA, the CDR3 is TGTGCCAGCAGCTTAACAGGACAGGGGGCCTCTGAAGCTTTCTTT.

This clonotype was seen repeatedly, ten times or more. The chain has TRBV19 and TRBJ2-7; 8 bases line up with TRBD1. CDR3 size: 14 residues. With 5 bases clipped from V and 5 bases from J, the junction kept 8 bases outside the gene matches. The germline V gene has CDR1 LNHDA and CDR2 SQIVND (reference sequence). DNA for the CDR3: TGTGCCAGTAGTCGCAGGGGGCGCATCCACGAGCAGTACTTC. This sequence encodes CASSRRGRIHEQYF. Full variable domain (rest looked up from reference TRBV19 and TRBJ2-7): DGGITQSPKYLFRKEGQNVTLSCEQNLNHDAMYWYRQDPGQGLRLIYYSQIVNDFQKGDIAEGYSVSREKKESFPLTVTSAQKNPTAFYLCASSRRGRIHEQYFGPGTRLTVT.

This clonotype occurred a few times. The chain employs TRBV14 and TRBJ1-6, with 8 nucleotides matching TRBD1. Germline V CDR1 and CDR2: SGHDN, FVKESK. The CDR3 is 15 amino acids. The V gene end was trimmed by 4 bases and the J gene end by 8 bases; junction bases not matched to a gene: 7. The CDR3 sequence: CASSRTRTGHSPLHF. The CDR3 DNA follows: TGTGCCAGCAGCCGGACCAGGACAGGGCATTCACCCCTCCACTTT.

This clonotype was observed many times. The chain has TRBV5-1 and TRBJ1-2; D gene ambiguous. This CDR3 comprises 12 residues. Trimming removed 0 bases from V and 5 bases from J, with 5 bases in between. Germline V lookup: CDR1 SGHRS, CDR2 YFSETQ. This CDR3 reads CASSLADYGYTF. CDR3 DNA: TGCGCCAGCAGCTTGGCGGATTATGGCTACACCTTC.

The CDR3 protein is CASSETHDTDTQYF. The CDR3 DNA sequence: TGTGCCAGTAGTGAGACTCACGACACAGATACGCAGTATTTT. V is TRBV19 and J is TRBJ2-3; unclear D gene. From germline, CDR1 is LNHDA and CDR2 SQIVND (reference sequence). This CDR3 is built from 14 residues. The V end was cut by 5 bases, the J end by 2 bases, with 11 bases between.

This clonotype was observed many times. This chain connects TRBV6-1 to TRBJ2-7; D remains unclear. V lost 2 bases and J 4 bases, leaving 3 bases between the germline ends. The CDR3 contains 11 residues. Germline values: CDR1 MNHNS, CDR2 SASEGT. CDR3 residues: CASSEKYEQYF. The DNA for the CDR3 is TGTGCCAGCAGTGAAAAGTACGAGCAGTACTTC.

This clonotype counts as medium-sized (0.01 to 0.1%). The rearrangement joins TRBV20-1 to TRBJ1-6; 7 nucleotides align to TRBD1. The V and J ends lost 1 base and 5 bases, in that order; junction bases with no gene match: 2. Germline assignment: CDR1 DFQATT and CDR2 SNEGSKA (reference sequence). The CDR3 loop spans 14 amino acids. CDR3 loop: CSARGGTDNSPLHF. In DNA form, the CDR3 reads TGCAGTGCTAGAGGAGGGACAGATAATTCACCCCTCCACTTT.

This clonotype rates as medium-sized. The V gene is TRBV6-6, the J gene TRBJ2-3; no clear D. CDR1 is MNHNY and CDR2 is SVGAGI in the germline V gene (reference sequence). Trimming stripped 4 bases from V and 4 bases from J, with 9 bases between. The CDR3 has 13 residues. CDR3: CASSLARADTQYF. The CDR3 nucleotides read TGTGCCAGCAGTTTAGCACGGGCAGATACGCAGTATTTT.

This clonotype was counted many times. The chain joins TRBV20-1 to TRBJ2-7; D is unresolved. The CDR3 contains 14 residues. V was clipped by 3 bases and J by 0 bases, with 12 bases between them. CDR1 and CDR2 from the germline V gene are DFQATT and SNEGSKA (reference sequence). Written as DNA, the CDR3 is TGCAGTGCTAGTCGCTACACGAGCTCCTACGAGCAGTACTTC. Its translation: CSASRYTSSYEQYF.

By share, this clonotype ranks as medium-sized. The chain uses TRBV3-1 and TRBJ2-3; D is undetermined. The CDR3 is 13 amino acids. With 4 bases removed from V and 4 bases from J, the gap between germline ends came to 9 bases. CDR1 is LGHDT, CDR2 YNNKEL, per germline (reference sequence). The CDR3 DNA sequence: TGTGCCAGCAGCCTGGGTGGGCCAGATACGCAGTATTTT. It codes for CASSLGGPDTQYF.

This clonotype was seen repeatedly, ten times or more. The chain combines TRBV7-9 with TRBJ1-5; TRBD1 is a possible D gene (6 bases). The CDR3 is 15 residues long. CDR1 is SEHNR and CDR2 is FQNEAQ in the germline V gene (reference sequence). Trimming took 3 bases from V and 4 from J, leaving 13 bases between them. The CDR3 bases are TGTGCCAGCAGCTTCCAGGGGACCATTAATCAGCCCCAGCATTTT. Its protein product is CASSFQGTINQPQHF.

This chain links TRBV5-1 with TRBJ1-3, with D unresolved. The CDR3 covers 16 residues. The germline gives CDR1 SGHRS, CDR2 YFSETQ. Trimming cost V 0 bases and J 4 bases, with 14 bases left between them. This chain's CDR3 is CASSLGRRLSGNTIYF. CDR3 sequence (DNA): TGCGCCAGCAGCTTGGGGCGGAGGCTGTCCGGAAACACCATATATTTT. The full variable domain, its missing parts supplied by reference TRBV5-1 and TRBJ1-3, is KAGVTQTPRYLIKTRGQQVTLSCSPISGHRSVSWYQQTPGQGLQFLFEYFSETQRNKGNFPGRFSGRQFSNSRSEMNVSTLELGDSALYLCASSLGRRLSGNTIYFGEGSWLTVV.

With regard to this clonotype: Since a much larger clone is just one base distant, this may be a read error. The chain carries TRBV6-1 and TRBJ1-5, with D tentatively TRBD1 (5 bases). The CDR3 runs to 10 residues. The germline gives CDR1 MNHNS, CDR2 SASEGT. Written as DNA, the CDR3 is TGTGACAGCGGGGACTGGGGCCAGCATTTT. Protein: CDSGDWGQHF.

This clonotype was counted many times. The CDR3 nucleotides are TGTGCCAGCAGTGAAGCGAGGACACCCTACGAGCAGTACTTC. Encoded protein: CASSEARTPYEQYF. V and J are TRBV2 and TRBJ2-7; the D gene is possibly TRBD1 (5 bases). The V gene lost 0 bases and the J gene lost 2 bases, with 8 bases spanning the gap. The length of the CDR3 is 14 residues. The germline V gene has CDR1 SNHLY and CDR2 FYNNEI. Filled out from reference TRBV2 and TRBJ2-7, the complete variable domain reads EPEVTQTPSHQVTQMGQEVILRCVPISNHLYFYWYRQILGQKVEFLVSFYNNEISEKSEIFDDQFSVERPDGSNFTLKIRSTKLEDSAMYFCASSEARTPYEQYFGPGTRLTVT.